The source of this TCR beta chain is a study of blood T cell repertoires in COVID-19. Measured with immunoSEQ multiplex PCR; TCRdb has only the in-frame clones, and not every one. The table has about 200,000 clones, 89% seen once; the top ten hold about 2.1%. Trimming took 5 bases from V and 4 from J; bases not matched to a gene: 5. CDR3 length: 15 amino acids. CDR1 LNHDA and CDR2 SQIVND come from the germline V gene (reference sequence). Sequencing used PBMCs or T cells enriched from blood (not recorded which). The TCR was taken from a woman aged 40 to 50 with acute COVID-19. The J gene is TRBJ1-5, the V gene TRBV19; 10 bases are shared with TRBD1. The CDR3 sequence: CASSSGTGVNQPQHF. The CDR3 DNA follows: TGTGCCAGTAGTTCGGGGACAGGGGTAAATCAGCCCCAGCATTTT.